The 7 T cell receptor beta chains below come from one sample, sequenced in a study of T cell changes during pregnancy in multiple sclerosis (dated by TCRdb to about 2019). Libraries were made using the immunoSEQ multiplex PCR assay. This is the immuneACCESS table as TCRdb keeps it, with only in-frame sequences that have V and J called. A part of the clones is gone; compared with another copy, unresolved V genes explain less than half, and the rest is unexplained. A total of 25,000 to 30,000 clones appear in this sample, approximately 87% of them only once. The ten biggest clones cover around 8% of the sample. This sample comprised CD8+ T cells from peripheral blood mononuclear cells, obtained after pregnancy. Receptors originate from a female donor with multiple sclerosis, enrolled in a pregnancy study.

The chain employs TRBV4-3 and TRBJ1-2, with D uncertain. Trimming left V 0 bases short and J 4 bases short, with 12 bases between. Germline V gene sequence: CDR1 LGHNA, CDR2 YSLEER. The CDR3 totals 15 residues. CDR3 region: CASSQEAVYGYGYTF. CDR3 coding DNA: TGCGCCAGCAGCCAAGAGGCCGTTTATGGCTATGGCTACACCTTC.

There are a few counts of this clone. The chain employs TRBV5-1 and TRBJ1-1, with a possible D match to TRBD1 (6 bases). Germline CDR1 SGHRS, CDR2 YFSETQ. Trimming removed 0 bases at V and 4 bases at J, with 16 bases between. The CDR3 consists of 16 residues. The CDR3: CASSLAAGALGTEAFF. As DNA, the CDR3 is TGCGCCAGCAGCTTGGCGGCGGGGGCTCTGGGCACTGAAGCTTTCTTT.

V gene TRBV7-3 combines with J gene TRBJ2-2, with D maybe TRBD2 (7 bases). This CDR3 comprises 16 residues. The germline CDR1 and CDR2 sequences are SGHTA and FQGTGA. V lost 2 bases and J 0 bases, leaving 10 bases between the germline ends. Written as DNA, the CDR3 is TGTGCCAGCAGCTTAGGGGGGGGCTCGAACACCGGGGAGCTGTTTTTT. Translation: CASSLGGGSNTGELFF. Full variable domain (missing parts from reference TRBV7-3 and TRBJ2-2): GAGVSQTPSNKVTEKGKYVELRCDPISGHTALYWYRQSLGQGPEFLIYFQGTGAADDSGLPNDRFFAVRPEGSVSTLKIQRTERGDSAVYLCASSLGGGSNTGELFFGEGSRLTVL.

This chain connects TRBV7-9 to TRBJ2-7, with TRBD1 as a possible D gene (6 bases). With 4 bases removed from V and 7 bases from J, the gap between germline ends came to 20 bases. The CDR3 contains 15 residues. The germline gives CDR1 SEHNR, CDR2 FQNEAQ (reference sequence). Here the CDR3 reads CASSSKQGSREEQYF. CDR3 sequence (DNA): TGTGCCAGCAGCTCGAAACAGGGATCGCGTGAGGAGCAGTACTTC.

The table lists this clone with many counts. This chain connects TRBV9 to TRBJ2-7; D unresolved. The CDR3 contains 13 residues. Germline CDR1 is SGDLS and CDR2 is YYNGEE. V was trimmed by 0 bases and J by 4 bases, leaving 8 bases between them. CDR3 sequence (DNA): TGTGCCAGCAGCGTAGACAGCTCTTACGAGCAGTACTTC. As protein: CASSVDSSYEQYF.

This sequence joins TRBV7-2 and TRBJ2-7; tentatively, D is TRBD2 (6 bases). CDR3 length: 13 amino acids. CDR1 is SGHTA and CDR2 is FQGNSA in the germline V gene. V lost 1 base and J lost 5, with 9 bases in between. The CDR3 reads CASSLGRGDEQYF. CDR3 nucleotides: TGTGCCAGCAGCTTAGGGCGGGGTGACGAGCAGTACTTC.

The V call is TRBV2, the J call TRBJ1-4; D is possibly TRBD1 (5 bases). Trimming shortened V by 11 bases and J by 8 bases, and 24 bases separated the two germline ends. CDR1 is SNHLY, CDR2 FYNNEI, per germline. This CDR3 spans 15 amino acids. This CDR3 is CAYHAAEGLGEKLFF. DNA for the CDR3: TGTGCCTACCACGCGGCGGAGGGGTTGGGGGAAAAACTGTTTTTT.